Below, 14 T cell receptor beta chains from the same sample are listed, as sequenced in a study of cytomegalovirus exposure and HLA in healthy donors. The primer mix had 60 Vbeta and 13 Jbeta primers. TCRdb keeps only in-frame clones here, not all; method: immunoSEQ multiplex PCR. This sample has about 150,000 clones, with about 85% found just once. Source material: PBMCs. The origin of the receptors is a woman aged 18 to 35 in good health and CMV-seronegative.

This clone appeared a single time. The rearrangement uses TRBV29-1 and TRBJ1-1, with D possibly matching TRBD1 (5 bases). From germline, CDR1 is SQVTM and CDR2 ANQGSEA. The CDR3 runs 11 residues. The CDR3 spells CTGVVNTEAFF. The DNA for the CDR3 is TGCACGGGGGTGGTGAACACTGAAGCTTTCTTT.

The chain links TRBV2 to TRBJ1-5; the D is unclear. V shed 8 bases and J shed 7 bases, with 15 bases lying between them. The CDR3 sequence is 13 residues long. Germline assignment: CDR1 SNHLY and CDR2 FYNNEI. The chain's CDR3 is CASLAESGQPQHF. As DNA, the CDR3 is TGTGCCAGCTTGGCAGAATCGGGGCAGCCCCAGCATTTT.

The J gene is TRBJ2-5, the V gene TRBV5-8; D possibly corresponds to TRBD1 (6 bases). The end of the DNA aligns better with TRBJ2-7, so the J call may be wrong. The CDR3 consists of 15 residues. Germline V gives CDR1 SGHTS, CDR2 YDEGEE. The DNA for the CDR3 is TGTGCCAGCAGCTTGGAGGGCAGGGGAAAGTTCGAGCAGTACTTC. Encoded protein: CASSLEGRGKFEQYF.

The gene calls are TRBV28 and TRBJ1-1; tentative D call: TRBD1 (6 bases). V was clipped by 6 bases and J by 4 bases, with 15 bases between them. This CDR3 is built from 14 residues. Germline CDR1 MDHEN, CDR2 SYDVKM. The CDR3 DNA sequence: TGTGCCAGCAGACTCATTACAGGGACCACTGAAGCTTTCTTT. Protein: CASRLITGTTEAFF.

V usage is TRBV19 and J usage is TRBJ1-5; 10 bases match TRBD1. Unmatched junction bases numbered 16, after V lost 10 bases and J lost 4 bases. CDR3 length: 17 amino acids. CDR1 is LNHDA, CDR2 SQIVND, per germline (reference sequence). The CDR3 DNA reads TGTGCCACTTCCCCCTGGGACAGGGGTTTGGGGAATCAGCCCCAGCATTTT. The encoded protein is CATSPWDRGLGNQPQHF.

This clone was seen once. The V and J genes are TRBV7-2 and TRBJ1-1; possible D gene TRBD1, 6 bases. V gave up 4 bases and J gave up 7 bases, with 13 bases separating them. This CDR3 is 13 amino acids long. The V gene's germline CDR1 is SGHTA and CDR2 FQGNSA. Written as DNA, the CDR3 is TGTGCCAGCAGCTCGGGGGGGCGCGGTGAAGCTTTCTTT. Amino acids: CASSSGGRGEAFF.

The V gene is TRBV7-2, the J gene TRBJ2-2; D perhaps matches TRBD1 (6 bases). The V gene's germline CDR1 is SGHTA and CDR2 FQGNSA. Trimming cost V 5 bases and J 7 bases, with 11 bases left between them. The CDR3 totals 13 residues. The CDR3 region has the DNA TGTGCCAGCAGCCCGCGGACAGTCGGGGAGCTGTTTTTT. It yields the protein CASSPRTVGELFF.

The chain carries TRBV5-1 and TRBJ2-3; TRBD1 is a possible D gene (6 bases). Trimming pared 0 bases from V and 1 base from J, leaving 18 bases between. From germline, CDR1 is SGHRS and CDR2 YFSETQ. This CDR3 has 18 residues. In DNA, the CDR3 is TGCGCCAGCAGCTTGGAAGGCAGGGGATCCTATGGCACAGATACGCAGTATTTT. This encodes CASSLEGRGSYGTDTQYF.

The count of this clone is one. J is TRBJ2-5 and V is TRBV19; D perhaps matches TRBD2 (6 bases). Germline V gene lookup returns CDR1 LNHDA and CDR2 SQIVND (reference sequence). The CDR3 runs 14 residues. V was pared by 3 bases and J by 1 base, with 9 bases between. The CDR3 protein is CASSMGLIQETQYF. For the CDR3, the DNA is TGTGCCAGTAGTATGGGACTGATCCAAGAGACCCAGTACTTC. Variable domain in full (rest from reference TRBV19 and TRBJ2-5): DGGITQSPKYLFRKEGQNVTLSCEQNLNHDAMYWYRQDPGQGLRLIYYSQIVNDFQKGDIAEGYSVSREKKESFPLTVTSAQKNPTAFYLCASSMGLIQETQYFGPGTRLLVL.

The V gene is TRBV27, the J gene TRBJ2-1; 10 bases are a match to TRBD1. The CDR3 covers 13 residues. CDR1 and CDR2 (germline): MNHEY, SMNVEV (reference sequence). Trimming removed 8 bases from V and 12 bases from J; junction bases left unmatched: 10. In DNA, the CDR3 is TGTGCCAGCTCAGGACAGGGGGGCGAGAGGCAGTTCTTC. Its protein is CASSGQGGERQFF.

The rearrangement joins TRBV2 to TRBJ2-6, with D perhaps TRBD2 (6 bases). The V gene lost 5 bases and the J gene lost 10 bases, with 18 bases spanning the gap. CDR1 SNHLY and CDR2 FYNNEI come from the germline V gene. The CDR3 is made up of 15 amino acids. In DNA, the CDR3 is TGTGCCAGCAGTATGGAGGGCCGTGCCACAAACGTCCTGACTTTC. Residues: CASSMEGRATNVLTF. Looking up the rest from reference TRBV2 and TRBJ2-6 gives the full variable domain: EPEVTQTPSHQVTQMGQEVILRCVPISNHLYFYWYRQILGQKVEFLVSFYNNEISEKSEIFDDQFSVERPDGSNFTLKIRSTKLEDSAMYFCASSMEGRATNVLTFGAGSRLTVL.

The rearrangement joins TRBV7-3 to TRBJ2-1, with D possibly being TRBD2 (5 bases). This CDR3 comprises 16 residues. The V end was cut by 4 bases, the J end by 8 bases, with 21 bases between. Per germline, CDR1 SGHTA and CDR2 FQGTGA. The CDR3: CASSSLGLARSDEQFF. For the CDR3, the DNA is TGTGCCAGCAGCTCCCTCGGGTTAGCGAGGAGCGATGAGCAGTTCTTC.

J is TRBJ2-7 and V is TRBV6-1; 12 bases are shared with TRBD1. Unmatched junction bases numbered 5, after V lost 6 bases and J lost 5 bases. The CDR3 is made up of 14 amino acids. Germline CDR1 is MNHNS and CDR2 is SASEGT. The CDR3 DNA reads TGTGCCAGCAGGCCGGGACAGGGGGCCAACGAGCAGTACTTC. This translates into CASRPGQGANEQYF.

V and J are TRBV19 and TRBJ2-2; maybe TRBD2 (6 bases). Germline CDR1 reads LNHDA; CDR2 reads SQIVND (reference sequence). The CDR3 has 16 residues. Between the trimmed V and J ends, which lost 3 bases and 0 bases, there was a span of 11 bases. Here the CDR3 reads CASSIRSGANTGELFF. CDR3 nucleotides: TGTGCCAGTAGTATTCGTAGCGGAGCGAACACCGGGGAGCTGTTTTTT.